The T cell receptor beta chain under discussion was sequenced for a study of early T cells in non-severe SARS-CoV-2 infection. TCRdb fed the 5' RACE reads into MiXCR, producing one record per CDR3 protein. Of approximately 84,000 distinct CDR3 sequences listed, roughly 13% are singletons. The sample holds many counts of this clonotype. The CDR3 is made up of 15 amino acids. The J segment lost 5 bases and the V segment lost 6 bases, leaving 12 bases of the junction unmatched. The sequenced material came from whole blood. The V and J genes are TRBV12-3 or TRBV12-4 and TRBJ1-1; 7 bases are a match to TRBD1. This TCR was sampled from an adult who was a healthcare worker with PCR-confirmed SARS-CoV-2 infection or an uninfected control (not recorded which). CDR3 coding DNA: TGTGCCAGCAGACTGGATTCCAGGGGGAGGACTGAAGCTTTCTTT. This encodes CASRLDSRGRTEAFF.